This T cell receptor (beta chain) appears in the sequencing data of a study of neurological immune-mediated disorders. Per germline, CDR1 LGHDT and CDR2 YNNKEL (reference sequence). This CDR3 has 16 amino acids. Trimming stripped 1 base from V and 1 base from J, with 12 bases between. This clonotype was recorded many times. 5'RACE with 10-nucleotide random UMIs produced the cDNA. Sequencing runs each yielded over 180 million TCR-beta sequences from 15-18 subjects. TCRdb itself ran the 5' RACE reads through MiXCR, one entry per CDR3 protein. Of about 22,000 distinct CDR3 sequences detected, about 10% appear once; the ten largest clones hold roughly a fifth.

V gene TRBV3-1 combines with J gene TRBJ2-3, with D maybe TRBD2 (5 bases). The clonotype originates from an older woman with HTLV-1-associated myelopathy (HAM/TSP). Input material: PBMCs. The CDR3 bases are TGTGCCAGCAGCCAAGTTTCGGGGAGTGGCACAGATACGCAGTATTTT. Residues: CASSQVSGSGTDTQYF.